What follows describes a single TCR beta chain. The junction differs from germline at one of its ends, possibly a read error. The CDR3 is made up of 12 amino acids. The V gene's germline CDR1 is MNHEY and CDR2 SVGEGT. Genomic DNA was subjected to two-round multiplex PCR for amplification of TCR beta CDR3. Individual primers that were specific to each TRBV and TRBJ gene served in first-round PCR. TCRdb re-called the multiplex PCR reads with MiXCR, one entry per CDR3 protein. This repertoire shows tens of thousands of distinct CDR3 sequences, roughly 45% found once; its top ten account for around 29%. This entry belongs to a study of prognosis after radiotherapy for stage I lung cancer.

The receptor was derived from a donor aged 50 or older with non-small cell lung cancer. J is TRBJ2-2 and V is TRBV6-2 or TRBV6-3, with D perhaps matching TRBD2 (5 bases). The source was PBMCs, collected before or after stereotactic body radiation therapy (not recorded which). CDR3 residues: CASSYNTWELLF. The CDR3 region has the DNA TGTGCCAGCAGTTACAACACCTGGGAGCTGCTTTTT.